A selection of T cell receptor beta chains follows, all from one sample in a study of T cells in Graves' hyperthyroidism and ophthalmopathy. TCRdb re-called the multiplex PCR reads with MiXCR, one entry per CDR3 protein. The sample gives almost 500,000 distinct CDR3 sequences, roughly 22% of which show up once; around 47% is in the top ten. The material sequenced was blood. The source is a woman between 65 and 79 years old with Graves' ophthalmopathy. The CDR3 runs from the conserved cysteine through the conserved F or W. D genes are given only for firm matches. The listing skips clone size in some rows; elsewhere it reads once, few, many or a size class.

size,J,D,V,DNA,CDR3
few,TRBJ1-3,TRBD1,TRBV7-2,TGTGCCAGCAGCCCGGGGCAGGGGGCTGGAAACACCATATATTTT,CASSPGQGAGNTIYF
few,TRBJ1-5,.,TRBV30,TGTGCCTGGAATCGATGGGGCGGTGATCAGCCCCAGCATTTT,CAWNRWGGDQPQHF
.,TRBJ2-5,TRBD2,TRBV3-1,TGTGCCAGCAGCCATCCGGGACTAGGCTTCGAGACCCAGTACTTC,CASSHPGLGFETQYF
few,TRBJ2-5,.,TRBV7-3,TGTGCCAGCAGCTTAATGGAGTCGGAGACCCAGTACTTC,CASSLMESETQYF
once,TRBJ1-2,.,TRBV30,TGTGCCTGGAGTGTACATGGGGGATATGGCTACACCTTC,CAWSVHGGYGYTF
few,TRBJ1-2,.,TRBV29-1,TGCAGCGTTTTTCTAAATGGCTACACCTTC,CSVFLNGYTF
.,TRBJ1-1,.,TRBV20-1,TGCAGTGCTAGTGCGGACTCGAACACTGAAGCTTTCTTT,CSASADSNTEAFF
few,TRBJ1-1,.,TRBV7-2,TGTGCCAGCAGCTCGACCCTGGGGGGGAGCACTGAAGCTTTCTTT,CASSSTLGGSTEAFF
many,TRBJ2-7,TRBD1,TRBV7-3,TGTGCCAGCAGCACTCTGACAGGGGGCGAGCAGTACTTC,CASSTLTGGEQYF
.,TRBJ1-2,TRBD1,TRBV18,TGTGCCAGCTCACCACCGGGACAGGGAAATGGCTACACCTTC,CASSPPGQGNGYTF
.,TRBJ2-3,TRBD2,TRBV10-1,TGCGCCAGCAGTGACCAACTAGCGGGAGGAACAGATACGCAGTATTTT,CASSDQLAGGTDTQYF
few,TRBJ2-7,TRBD2,TRBV5-1,TGCGCCAGCAGCTTGGGAAGACTAGCGGGAACGGGGGAGCAGTACTTC,CASSLGRLAGTGEQYF
.,TRBJ1-2,.,TRBV7-9,TGTGCCAGCAGCCTTAGTGCAGGGGCGTATGGCTACACCTTC,CASSLSAGAYGYTF
few,TRBJ1-2,.,TRBV7-2,TGTGCCAGCAGCTTTGGAGTTACCTATGGCTACACCTTC,CASSFGVTYGYTF
many,TRBJ2-1,TRBD1,TRBV10-3,TGTGCCATCAGCGCGACGGGACAGGGGGTGGATGAGCAGTTCTTC,CAISATGQGVDEQFF
.,TRBJ2-7,.,TRBV12-3/TRBV12-4,TGTGCCAGCAGTTTTAGGCCGCACGAGCAGTACTTC,CASSFRPHEQYF
.,TRBJ2-1,.,TRBV12-3/TRBV12-4,TGTGCCAGCACCCCATCTTTTAGGGAGCAGTTCTTC,CASTPSFREQFF
once,TRBJ2-1,.,TRBV20-1,TGCAGTGCTGGAGGTCCTAGCAGGTACAATGAGCAGTTCTTC,CSAGGPSRYNEQFF
.,TRBJ2-5,TRBD1,TRBV7-3,TGTGCCAGCAGCGTACAGGGGGCCCAAGAGACCCAGTACTTC,CASSVQGAQETQYF
few,TRBJ2-1,TRBD2,TRBV19,TGTGCCAGTAGTCCGACTAGCGGGAGGAAGGATGAGCAGTTCTTC,CASSPTSGRKDEQFF
few,TRBJ2-2,TRBD1,TRBV6-1,TGTGCCAGCAGTGAGACAGGGGGTATGATCGGGGAGCTGTTTTTT,CASSETGGMIGELFF
many,TRBJ2-7,.,TRBV30,TGTGCCTTAATATCGAGGATGAGCTCCTACGAGCAGTACTTC,CALISRMSSYEQYF
few,TRBJ2-1,TRBD2,TRBV12-3/TRBV12-4,TGTGCCAGCAGTTCGGGTTGGACTAGCGGGAACTTCTACAATGAGCAGTTCTTC,CASSSGWTSGNFYNEQFF
once,TRBJ2-1,TRBD1,TRBV7-9,TGTGCCAGCAGGGGGCGGGACAGGGGTAATGAGCAGTTCTTC,CASRGRDRGNEQFF
.,TRBJ1-5,TRBD1,TRBV19,TGTGCCAGTAGGAAACTCTCAGGGGGCAGCGATCAGCCCCAGCATTTT,CASRKLSGGSDQPQHF
.,TRBJ2-5,TRBD2,TRBV28,TGTGCCAGCAAGGGTATTCGCGGGGGTAGGGGGACCCAGTACTTC,CASKGIRGGRGTQYF
.,TRBJ2-7,TRBD1,TRBV5-1,TGCGCCAGCAGAACCGGGACAGCTAGCTCCTACGGGCAGTACTTC,CASRTGTASSYGQYF
.,TRBJ2-5,.,TRBV14,TGTGCCAGCAGCCAAAACAGGCCTGGGGAGACCCAGTACTTC,CASSQNRPGETQYF
.,TRBJ2-5,TRBD2,TRBV12-3/TRBV12-4,TGTGCCAGCAGTTTCGGACTTTCTAGCGGTAGCACAAACTTC,CASSFGLSSGSTNF
.,TRBJ2-1,TRBD2,TRBV5-6,TGTGCCAGCAGCCTCGGGACTAGCGGGAGATCCTTCTCTTTCAATGAGCAGTTCTTC,CASSLGTSGRSFSFNEQFF
.,TRBJ1-4,TRBD1,TRBV12-3/TRBV12-4,TGTGCCAGCAGTTTAGCGCGGGGGACAGGGAGTGAAAAACTGTTTTTT,CASSLARGTGSEKLFF
.,TRBJ2-3,.,TRBV30,TGTGCCTGGAGGCAGACAGTTAGGGATACGCAGTATTTT,CAWRQTVRDTQYF
.,TRBJ2-6,.,TRBV6-9,TGTGCCAGCAGTTACTATGGACTTATCCCTGGAGCTGGGGCCAACGTCCTGACTTTC,CASSYYGLIPGAGANVLTF